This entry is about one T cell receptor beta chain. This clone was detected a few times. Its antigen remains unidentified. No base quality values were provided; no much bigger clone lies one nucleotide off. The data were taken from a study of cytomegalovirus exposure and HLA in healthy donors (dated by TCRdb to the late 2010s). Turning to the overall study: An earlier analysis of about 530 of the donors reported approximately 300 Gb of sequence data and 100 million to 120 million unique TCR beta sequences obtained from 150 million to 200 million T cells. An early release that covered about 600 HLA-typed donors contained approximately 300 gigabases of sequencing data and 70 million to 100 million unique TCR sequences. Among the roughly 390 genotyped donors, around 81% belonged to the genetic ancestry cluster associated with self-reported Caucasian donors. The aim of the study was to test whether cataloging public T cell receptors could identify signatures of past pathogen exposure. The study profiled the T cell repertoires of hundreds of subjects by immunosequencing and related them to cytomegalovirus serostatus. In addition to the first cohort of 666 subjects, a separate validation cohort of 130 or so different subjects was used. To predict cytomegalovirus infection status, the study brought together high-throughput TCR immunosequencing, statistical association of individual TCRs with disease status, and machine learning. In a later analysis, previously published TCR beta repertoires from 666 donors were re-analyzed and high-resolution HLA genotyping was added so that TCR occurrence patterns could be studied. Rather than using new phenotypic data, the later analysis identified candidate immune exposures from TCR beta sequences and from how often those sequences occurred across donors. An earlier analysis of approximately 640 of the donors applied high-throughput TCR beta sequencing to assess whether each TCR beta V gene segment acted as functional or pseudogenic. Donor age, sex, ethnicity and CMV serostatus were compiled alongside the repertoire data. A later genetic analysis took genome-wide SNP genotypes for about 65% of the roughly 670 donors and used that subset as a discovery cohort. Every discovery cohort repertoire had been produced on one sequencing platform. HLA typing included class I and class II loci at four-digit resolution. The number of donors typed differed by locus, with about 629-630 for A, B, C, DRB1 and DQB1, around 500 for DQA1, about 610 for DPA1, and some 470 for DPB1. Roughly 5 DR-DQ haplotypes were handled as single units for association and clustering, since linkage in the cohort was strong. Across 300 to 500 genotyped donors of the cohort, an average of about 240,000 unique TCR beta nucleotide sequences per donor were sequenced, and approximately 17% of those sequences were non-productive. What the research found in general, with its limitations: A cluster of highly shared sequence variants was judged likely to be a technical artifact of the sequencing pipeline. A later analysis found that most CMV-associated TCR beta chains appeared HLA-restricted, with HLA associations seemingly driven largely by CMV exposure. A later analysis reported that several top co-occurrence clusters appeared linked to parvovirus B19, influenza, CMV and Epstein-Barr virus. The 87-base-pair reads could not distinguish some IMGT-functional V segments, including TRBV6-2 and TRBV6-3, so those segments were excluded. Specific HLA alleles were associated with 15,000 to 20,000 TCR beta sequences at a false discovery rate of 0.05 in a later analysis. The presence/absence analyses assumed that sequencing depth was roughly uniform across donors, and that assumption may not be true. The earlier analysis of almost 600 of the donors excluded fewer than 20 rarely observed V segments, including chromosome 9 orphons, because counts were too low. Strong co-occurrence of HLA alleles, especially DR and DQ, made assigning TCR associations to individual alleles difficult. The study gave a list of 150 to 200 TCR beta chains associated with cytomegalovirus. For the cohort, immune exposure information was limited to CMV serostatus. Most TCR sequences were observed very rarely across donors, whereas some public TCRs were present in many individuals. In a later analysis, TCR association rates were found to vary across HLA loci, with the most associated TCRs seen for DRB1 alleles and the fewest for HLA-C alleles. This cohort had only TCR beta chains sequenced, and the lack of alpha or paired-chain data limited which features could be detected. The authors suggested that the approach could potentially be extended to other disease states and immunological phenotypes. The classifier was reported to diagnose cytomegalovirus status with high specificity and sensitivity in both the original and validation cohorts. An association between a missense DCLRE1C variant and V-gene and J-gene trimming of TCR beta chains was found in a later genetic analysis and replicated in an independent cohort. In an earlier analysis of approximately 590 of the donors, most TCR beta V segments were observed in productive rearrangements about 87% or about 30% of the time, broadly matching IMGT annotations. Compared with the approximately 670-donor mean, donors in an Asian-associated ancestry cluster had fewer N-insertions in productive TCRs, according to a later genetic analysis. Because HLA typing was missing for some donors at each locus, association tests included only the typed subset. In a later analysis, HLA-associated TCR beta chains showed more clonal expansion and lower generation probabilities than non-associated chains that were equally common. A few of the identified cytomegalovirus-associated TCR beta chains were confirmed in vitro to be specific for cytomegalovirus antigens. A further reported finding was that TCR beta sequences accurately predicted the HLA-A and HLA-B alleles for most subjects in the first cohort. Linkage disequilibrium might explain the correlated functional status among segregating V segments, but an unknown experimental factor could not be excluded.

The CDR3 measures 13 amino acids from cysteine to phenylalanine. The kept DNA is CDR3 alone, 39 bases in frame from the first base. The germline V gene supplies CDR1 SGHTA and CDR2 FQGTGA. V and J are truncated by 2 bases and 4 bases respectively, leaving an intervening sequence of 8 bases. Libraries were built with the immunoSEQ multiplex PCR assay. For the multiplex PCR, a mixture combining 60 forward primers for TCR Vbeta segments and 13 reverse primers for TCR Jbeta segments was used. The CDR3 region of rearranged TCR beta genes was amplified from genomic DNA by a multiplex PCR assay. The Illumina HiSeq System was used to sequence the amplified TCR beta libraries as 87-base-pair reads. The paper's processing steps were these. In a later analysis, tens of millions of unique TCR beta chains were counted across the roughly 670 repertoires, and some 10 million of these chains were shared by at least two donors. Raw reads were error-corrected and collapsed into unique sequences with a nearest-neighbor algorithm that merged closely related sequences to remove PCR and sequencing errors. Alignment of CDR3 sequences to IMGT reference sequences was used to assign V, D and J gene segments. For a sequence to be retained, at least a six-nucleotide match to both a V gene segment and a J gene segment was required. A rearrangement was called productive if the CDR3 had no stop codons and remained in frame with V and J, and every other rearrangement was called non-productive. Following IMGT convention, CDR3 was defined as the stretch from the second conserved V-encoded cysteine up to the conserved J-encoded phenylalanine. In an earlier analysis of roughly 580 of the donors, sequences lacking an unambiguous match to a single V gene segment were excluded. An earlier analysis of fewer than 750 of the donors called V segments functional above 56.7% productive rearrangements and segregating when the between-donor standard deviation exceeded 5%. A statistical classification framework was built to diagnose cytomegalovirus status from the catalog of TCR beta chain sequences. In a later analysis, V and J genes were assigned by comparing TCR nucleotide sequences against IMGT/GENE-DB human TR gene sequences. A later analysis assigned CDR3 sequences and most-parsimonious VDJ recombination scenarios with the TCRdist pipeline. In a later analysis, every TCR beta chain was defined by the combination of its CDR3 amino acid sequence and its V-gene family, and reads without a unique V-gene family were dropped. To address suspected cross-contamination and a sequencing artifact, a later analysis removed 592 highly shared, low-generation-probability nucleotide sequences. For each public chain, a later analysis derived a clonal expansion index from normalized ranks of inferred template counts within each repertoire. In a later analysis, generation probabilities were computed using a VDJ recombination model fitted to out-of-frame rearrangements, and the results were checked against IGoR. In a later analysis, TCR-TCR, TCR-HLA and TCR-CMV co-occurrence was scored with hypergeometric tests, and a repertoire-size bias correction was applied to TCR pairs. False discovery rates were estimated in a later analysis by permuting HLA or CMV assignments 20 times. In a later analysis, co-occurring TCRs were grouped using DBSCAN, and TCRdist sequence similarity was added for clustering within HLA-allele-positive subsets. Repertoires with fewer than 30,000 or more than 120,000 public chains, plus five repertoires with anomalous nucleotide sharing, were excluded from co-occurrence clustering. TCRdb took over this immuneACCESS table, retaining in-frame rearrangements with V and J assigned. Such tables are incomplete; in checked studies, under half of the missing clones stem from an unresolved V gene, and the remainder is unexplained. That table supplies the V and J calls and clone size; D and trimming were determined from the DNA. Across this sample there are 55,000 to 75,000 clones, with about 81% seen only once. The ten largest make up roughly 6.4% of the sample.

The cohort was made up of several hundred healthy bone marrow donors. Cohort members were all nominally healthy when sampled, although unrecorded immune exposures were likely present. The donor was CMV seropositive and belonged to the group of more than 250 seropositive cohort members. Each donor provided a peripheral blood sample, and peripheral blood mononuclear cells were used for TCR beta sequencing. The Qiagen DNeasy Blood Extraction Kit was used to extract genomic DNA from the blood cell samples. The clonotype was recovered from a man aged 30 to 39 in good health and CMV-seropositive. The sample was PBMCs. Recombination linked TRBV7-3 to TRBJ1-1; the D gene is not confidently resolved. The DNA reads TGTGCCAGCAGCTTAGATGGCTTCACTGAAGCTTTCTTT. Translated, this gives CASSLDGFTEAFF. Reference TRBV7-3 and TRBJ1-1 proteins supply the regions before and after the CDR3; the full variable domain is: GAGVSQTPSNKVTEKGKYVELRCDPISGHTALYWYRQSLGQGPEFLIYFQGTGAADDSGLPNDRFFAVRPEGSVSTLKIQRTERGDSAVYLCASSLDGFTEAFFGQGTRLTVV.